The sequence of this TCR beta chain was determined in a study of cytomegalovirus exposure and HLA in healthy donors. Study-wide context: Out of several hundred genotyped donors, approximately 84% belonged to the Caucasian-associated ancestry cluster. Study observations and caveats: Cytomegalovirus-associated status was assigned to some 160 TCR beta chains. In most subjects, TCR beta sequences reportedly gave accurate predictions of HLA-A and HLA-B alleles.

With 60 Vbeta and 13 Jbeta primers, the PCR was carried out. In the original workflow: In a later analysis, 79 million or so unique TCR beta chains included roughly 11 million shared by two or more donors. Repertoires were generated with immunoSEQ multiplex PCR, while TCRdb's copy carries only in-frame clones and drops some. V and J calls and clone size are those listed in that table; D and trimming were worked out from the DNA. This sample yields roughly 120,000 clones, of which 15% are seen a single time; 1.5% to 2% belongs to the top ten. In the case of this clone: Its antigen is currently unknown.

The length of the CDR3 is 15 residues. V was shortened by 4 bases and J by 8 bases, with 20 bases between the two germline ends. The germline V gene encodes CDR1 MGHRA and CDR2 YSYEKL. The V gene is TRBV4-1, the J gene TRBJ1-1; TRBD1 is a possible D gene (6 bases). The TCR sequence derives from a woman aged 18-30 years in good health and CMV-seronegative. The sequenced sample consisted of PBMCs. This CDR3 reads CASSLIGGSGTEAFF. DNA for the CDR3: TGCGCCAGCAGCCTCATAGGGGGATCCGGTACCGAAGCTTTCTTT.